This T cell receptor (beta chain) appears in the sequencing data of a study of shared clonotypes between healthy human individuals. Subsets obtained from CD4+ cells comprised CD45RA+ naive and CD45RA-negative memory cells. TCRdb's table, derived via immunoSEQ multiplex PCR, lists solely in-frame clones and lacks some. The sample holds 2 million to 3 million clones, 80% to 95% seen once. The V gene lost 1 base and the J gene lost 5 bases, with 15 bases spanning the gap. The CDR3 is 15 residues long. CDR1 is SGHRS and CDR2 is YFSETQ in the germline V gene. The chain is built from TRBV5-1 and TRBJ1-1; D uncertain. The sequence was obtained from a man between 18 and 35 years old in good health. Some clones in this sample may be carry-over from other donors' samples. The source material was naive CD4+ T cells from PBMCs. Subset noted: CD45RA+ positively selected. CDR3 sequence reads: CASSLLVSQRTEAFF. DNA of the CDR3: TGCGCCAGCAGCTTGCTAGTCAGCCAAAGGACTGAAGCTTTCTTT.